This record covers a single T cell receptor (beta chain). No antigen is known for it. The data were taken from a study of PD-L1 blockade in urothelial cancer. Study at large: Earlier, patients had received 0 to 3 chemotherapy regimens. Blood was evaluated 3 weeks (second dose) and 6 weeks after therapy began. Median blood clonality was roughly 0.078, with around 77,000 unique TCRs. Study-wide findings and caveats: Better progression-free and overall survival followed lower pretreatment blood clonality.

TCRdb keeps only in-frame clones here, not all; method: immunoSEQ multiplex PCR. This table has fewer than 75,000 clones, around 80% appearing once. Germline CDR1 reads LNHDA; CDR2 reads SQIVND (reference sequence). Trimming shortened V by 1 base and J by 5 bases, and 6 bases separated the two germline ends. The CDR3 runs 13 residues. This TCR came from a man aged 65 to 79 with urothelial cancer. Here the sequenced sample was PBMCs, taken around atezolizumab (anti-PD-L1) treatment. The chain uses TRBV19 and TRBJ1-5; unclear D gene. The CDR3 bases are TGTGCCAGTAGTATAGGAGGAGATCAGCCCCAGCATTTT. Translation gives CASSIGGDQPQHF.